This entry concerns a single T cell receptor (beta chain). Antigen unknown. cDNA came from 0.5 to 1 ug RNA primed by random hexamers. By means of immunoSEQ multiplex PCR, TCR beta CDR3 spanning 54 Vbeta and 13 Jbeta underwent amplification. TCRdb processed the immunoSEQ multiplex PCR reads anew with MiXCR; each CDR3 protein has one entry. The sample consists of 80,000 or so distinct CDR3 sequences, about 92% of them appearing once. This sample is drawn from a study of CD8 T cells in Susac syndrome. Regarding the study as a whole: CD4+ repertoires of Susac syndrome patients lacked detectable clonal expansion.

TCR beta sequencing covered blood CD8+ and CD4+ T cells. While CD8+ and CD4+ T cells were isolated negatively, TEMRA cells were enriched by FACS. Germline V CDR1 and CDR2: SGHTA, FQGNSA. Trimming shortened V by 8 bases and J by 8 bases, and 27 bases separated the two germline ends. The CDR3 runs 17 residues. This receptor was taken from a human donor with Susac syndrome. The sample was CD4+ T cells from PBMCs. V and J are TRBV7-2 and TRBJ1-4, with a possible D match to TRBD1 (5 bases). The CDR3 is CASGPGGLPGWKEKLFF. CDR3 coding DNA: TGTGCCAGCGGCCCGGGCGGTCTTCCAGGGTGGAAAGAAAAACTGTTTTTT. The whole variable domain, filled in from reference TRBV7-2 and TRBJ1-4, reads GAGVSQSPSNKVTEKGKDVELRCDPISGHTALYWYRQSLGQGLEFLIYFQGNSAPDKSGLPSDRFSAERTGGSVSTLTIQRTQQEDSAVYLCASGPGGLPGWKEKLFFGSGTQLSVL.